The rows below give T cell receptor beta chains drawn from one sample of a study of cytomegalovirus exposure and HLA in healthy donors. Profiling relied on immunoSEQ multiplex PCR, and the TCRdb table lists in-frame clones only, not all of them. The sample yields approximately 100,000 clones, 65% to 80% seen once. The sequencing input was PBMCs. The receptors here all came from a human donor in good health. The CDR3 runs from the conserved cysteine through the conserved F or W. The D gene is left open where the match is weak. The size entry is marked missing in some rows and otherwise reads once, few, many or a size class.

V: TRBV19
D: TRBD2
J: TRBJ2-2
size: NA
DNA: TGTGCCAGTAGCCCAAGGCTAGCGGGGGGACTGAACACCGGGGAGCTGTTTTTT
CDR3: CASSPRLAGGLNTGELFF

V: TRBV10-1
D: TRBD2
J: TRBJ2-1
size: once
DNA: TGCGCCAGCAGTGAGTCGCGCGGGGGCTCCTACAATGAGCAGTTCTTC
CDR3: CASSESRGGSYNEQFF

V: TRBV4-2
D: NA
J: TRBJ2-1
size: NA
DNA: TGTGCCAGCAGCCAAGACCGGGACTACAATGAGCAGTTCTTC
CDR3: CASSQDRDYNEQFF

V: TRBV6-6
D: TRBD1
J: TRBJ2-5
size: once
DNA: TGTGCCAGCAGGGGGACAGGCCGGCAAGAGACCCAGTACTTC
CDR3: CASRGTGRQETQYF

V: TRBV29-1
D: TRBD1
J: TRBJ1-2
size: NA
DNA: TGCAGCGTTTTGACAGGGCGGGGTTCCTATGGCTACACCTTC
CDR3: CSVLTGRGSYGYTF

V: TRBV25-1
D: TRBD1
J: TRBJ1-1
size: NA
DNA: TGTGCCAGCAGTGAATTGGACAGGTTGAACACTGAAGCTTTCTTT
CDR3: CASSELDRLNTEAFF

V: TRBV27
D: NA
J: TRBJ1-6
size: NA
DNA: TGTGCCAGCAGTTTCTTAGCTAGCTCCTATAATTCACCCCTCCACTTT
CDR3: CASSFLASSYNSPLHF

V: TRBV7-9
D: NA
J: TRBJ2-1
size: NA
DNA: TGTGCCAGCAGCCCCATCGGGGGGCGAGGCAATGAGCAGTTCTTC
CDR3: CASSPIGGRGNEQFF

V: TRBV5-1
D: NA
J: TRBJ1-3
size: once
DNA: TGCGCCAGCAGCTTGGCCGGGAGCTCTGGAAACACCATATATTTT
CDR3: CASSLAGSSGNTIYF

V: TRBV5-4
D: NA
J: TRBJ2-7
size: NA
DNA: TGTGCCAGCAGCTTGGCAGGGGTCCCATACGAGCAGTACTTC
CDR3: CASSLAGVPYEQYF

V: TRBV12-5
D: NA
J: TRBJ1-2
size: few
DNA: TGTGCTAGTGGTTTGAGAGACAGTGCTTATGGCTACCCCTTC
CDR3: CASGLRDSAYGYPF

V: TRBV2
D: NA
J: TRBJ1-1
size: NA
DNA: TGTGCCAGCAGTGACACGTTGGCGAGACAGAACACTGAAGCTTTCTTT
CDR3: CASSDTLARQNTEAFF

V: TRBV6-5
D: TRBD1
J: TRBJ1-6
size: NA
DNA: TGTGCCAGCAGCTCAGGGGGGAATAATTCACCCCTCCACTTT
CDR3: CASSSGGNNSPLHF

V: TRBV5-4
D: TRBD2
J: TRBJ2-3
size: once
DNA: TGTGCCAGCAGCCCCAGACTAGCGGGAACAGATACGCAGTATTTT
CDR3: CASSPRLAGTDTQYF

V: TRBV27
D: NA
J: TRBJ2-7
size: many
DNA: TGTGCCAGCAGCAAGAAGAGGGAGAGCTCCTACGAGCAGTACTTC
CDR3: CASSKKRESSYEQYF

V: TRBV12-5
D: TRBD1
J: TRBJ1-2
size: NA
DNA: TGTGCTAGTGGTTTGGTAAGTGAAGGGACAGGCTCCTATGGCTACACCTTC
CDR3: CASGLVSEGTGSYGYTF

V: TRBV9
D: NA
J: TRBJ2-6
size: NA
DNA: TGTGCCAGCAGCGTAGAACAGACCTTACCCGCCTCTGGGGCCAACGTCCTGACTTTC
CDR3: CASSVEQTLPASGANVLTF

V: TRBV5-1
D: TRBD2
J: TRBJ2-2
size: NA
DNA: TGCGCCAGCAGCTTGGACCGGGGGGGCGGCGGGGAGCTGTTTTTT
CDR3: CASSLDRGGGGELFF

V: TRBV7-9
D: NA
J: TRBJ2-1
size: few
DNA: TGTGCCAGCAGCTTAGATCGTTCCCAGGATGAGCAGTTCTTC
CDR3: CASSLDRSQDEQFF

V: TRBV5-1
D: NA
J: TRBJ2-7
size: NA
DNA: TGCGCCAGCAGCCCCGTGGACACCGGATCCTACGAGCAGTACTTC
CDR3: CASSPVDTGSYEQYF

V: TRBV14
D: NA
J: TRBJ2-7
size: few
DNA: TGTGCCAGCAGCCAAGTATCCTACGAGCAGTACTTC
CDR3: CASSQVSYEQYF

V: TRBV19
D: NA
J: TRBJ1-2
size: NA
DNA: TGTGCCAGTAGTATAGTTGCAGGGGCTAACTATGGCTACACCTTC
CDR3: CASSIVAGANYGYTF

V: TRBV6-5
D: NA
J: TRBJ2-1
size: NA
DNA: TGTGCCAGCAGTTACTCGCGTGGAGGGCCAGGGAATGAGCAGTTCTTC
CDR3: CASSYSRGGPGNEQFF

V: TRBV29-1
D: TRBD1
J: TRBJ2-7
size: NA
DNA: TGCAGCGTCGTAAGGGGGCTGAACTCCTACGAGCAGTACTTC
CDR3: CSVVRGLNSYEQYF

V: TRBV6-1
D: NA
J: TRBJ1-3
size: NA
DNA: TGTGCCAGCAGTCCCGGACTCCCCAGAAACACCATATATTTT
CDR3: CASSPGLPRNTIYF

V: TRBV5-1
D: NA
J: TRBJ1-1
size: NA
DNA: TGCGCCAGCAGCTCCCGGGAGGAAGCTTTCTTT
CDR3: CASSSREEAFF

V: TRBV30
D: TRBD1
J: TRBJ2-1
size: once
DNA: TGTGCCTGGAGTGCCGGGACAGGGGGCATCCATGAGCAGTTCTTC
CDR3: CAWSAGTGGIHEQFF